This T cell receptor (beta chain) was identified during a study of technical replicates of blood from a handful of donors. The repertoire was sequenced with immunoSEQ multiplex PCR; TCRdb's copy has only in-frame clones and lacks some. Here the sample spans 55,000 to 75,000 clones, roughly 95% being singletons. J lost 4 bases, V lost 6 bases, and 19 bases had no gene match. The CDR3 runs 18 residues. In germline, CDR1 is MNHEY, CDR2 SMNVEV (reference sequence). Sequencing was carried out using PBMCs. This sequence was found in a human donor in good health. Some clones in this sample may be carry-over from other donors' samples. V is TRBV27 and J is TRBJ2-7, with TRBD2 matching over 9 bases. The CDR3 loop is CASSIRVQAGGVYYEQYF. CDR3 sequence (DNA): TGTGCCAGCAGCATTCGGGTCCAGGCGGGGGGGGTTTATTACGAGCAGTACTTC.